This TCR beta chain was obtained from a study of shared clonotypes between healthy human individuals. Study overall: Donor composition was a couple of women and three men, aged 18 to 49.

A word on this clone: Antigen: not known.

Study-wide results and limits: Relative to their counterparts shared across all four donors, non-shared clonotypes exhibited diminished generation probabilities. Four donors shared 4.5% to 6.5% of their naive CD4 clonotypes.

The assay was immunoSEQ multiplex PCR, and TCRdb's table has in-frame clones only and misses some. The data contain a few million clones, roughly nine tenths of them singletons. V lost 7 bases and J lost 7; bases outside the gene matches: 8. The CDR3 has 13 residues. Germline V gene lookup returns CDR1 MNHEY and CDR2 SMNVEV (reference sequence). This receptor was taken from a man aged 18 to 29 in good health. Sequences were obtained from naive CD4+ T cells sorted from blood. Subset indicated: CD45RA+ positively selected. The chain is built from TRBV27 and TRBJ1-2; 8 nucleotides align to TRBD1. CDR3 in amino acids: CASKRTGYLGYTF. In DNA, the CDR3 is TGTGCCAGCAAGAGGACAGGGTATCTTGGCTACACCTTC.